The present T cell receptor beta chain was sequenced within a study of a mutant IDH1 vaccine in newly diagnosed glioma. At the level of the study: A 62.5% male, 37.5% female split and a mean age of about 40 years characterized treated patients. Earlier treatment was radiotherapy, temozolomide, or both, with most getting both. Study results and caveats: Pseudoprogression showed no apparent link to changes in top peripheral T cell clonotypes. Immune responses arising from the vaccine appeared in approximately 92% of patients.

Time point noted: baseline, week 1 (first vaccination visit). Treatment of the sample: pre-vaccination baseline after standard-of-care therapy. This clone was seen just once. What it binds is unknown. The CDR3 sequence is 15 residues long. Germline assignment: CDR1 ENHRY and CDR2 SYGVKD. V lost 0 bases and J lost 3, with 12 bases in between. TCRdb's copy holds only in-frame clones and misses some; the assay was immunoSEQ multiplex PCR. The sample lists about 100,000 clones, roughly 75% seen once, with 7% to 9% in the top ten. This chain links TRBV10-3 with TRBJ2-7, with D possibly being TRBD2 (6 bases). Material: PBMCs, obtained from a glioma patient treated with radiotherapy, temozolomide or both. This receptor was taken from a man aged 35 to 55 with glioma. As DNA, the CDR3 is TGTGCCATCAGTGAGTCGGGACTCTCCAACTACGAGCAGTACTTC. It codes for CAISESGLSNYEQYF.